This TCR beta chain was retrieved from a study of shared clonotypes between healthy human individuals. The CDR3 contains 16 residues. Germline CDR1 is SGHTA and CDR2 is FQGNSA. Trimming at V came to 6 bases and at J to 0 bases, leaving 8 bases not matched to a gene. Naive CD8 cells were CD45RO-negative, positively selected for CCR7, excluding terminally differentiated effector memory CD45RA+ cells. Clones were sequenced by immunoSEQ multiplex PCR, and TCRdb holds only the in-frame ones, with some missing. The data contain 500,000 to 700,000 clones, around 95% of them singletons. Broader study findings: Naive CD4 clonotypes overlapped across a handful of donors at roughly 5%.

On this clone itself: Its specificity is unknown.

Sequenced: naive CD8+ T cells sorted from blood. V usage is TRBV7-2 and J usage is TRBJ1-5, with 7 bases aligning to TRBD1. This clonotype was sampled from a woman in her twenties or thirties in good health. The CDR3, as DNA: TGTGCCAGCAGAACCCCCGGGACAGATAGCAATCAGCCCCAGCATTTT. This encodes CASRTPGTDSNQPQHF. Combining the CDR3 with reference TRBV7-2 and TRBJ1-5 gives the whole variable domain GAGVSQSPSNKVTEKGKDVELRCDPISGHTALYWYRQSLGQGLEFLIYFQGNSAPDKSGLPSDRFSAERTGGSVSTLTIQRTQQEDSAVYLCASRTPGTDSNQPQHFGDGTRLSIL.